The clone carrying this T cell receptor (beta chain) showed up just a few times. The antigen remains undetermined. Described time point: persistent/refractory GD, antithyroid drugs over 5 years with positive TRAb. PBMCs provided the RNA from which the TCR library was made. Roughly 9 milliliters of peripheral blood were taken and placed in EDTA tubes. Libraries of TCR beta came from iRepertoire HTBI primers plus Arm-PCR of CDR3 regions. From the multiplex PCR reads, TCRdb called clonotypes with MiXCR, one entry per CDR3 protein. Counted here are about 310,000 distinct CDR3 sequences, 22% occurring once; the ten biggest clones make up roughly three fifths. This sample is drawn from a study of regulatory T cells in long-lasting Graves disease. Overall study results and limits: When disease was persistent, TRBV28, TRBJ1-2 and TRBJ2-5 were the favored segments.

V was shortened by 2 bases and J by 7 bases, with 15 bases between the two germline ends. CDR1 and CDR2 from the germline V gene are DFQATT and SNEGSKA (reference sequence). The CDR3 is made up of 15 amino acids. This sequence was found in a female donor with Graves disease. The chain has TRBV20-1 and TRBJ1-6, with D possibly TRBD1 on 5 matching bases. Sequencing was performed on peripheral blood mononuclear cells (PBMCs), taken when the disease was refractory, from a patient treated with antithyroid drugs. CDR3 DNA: TGCAGTGCTAGATCAACGGGAGGGGTCAATTCACCCCTCCACTTT. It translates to CSARSTGGVNSPLHF.